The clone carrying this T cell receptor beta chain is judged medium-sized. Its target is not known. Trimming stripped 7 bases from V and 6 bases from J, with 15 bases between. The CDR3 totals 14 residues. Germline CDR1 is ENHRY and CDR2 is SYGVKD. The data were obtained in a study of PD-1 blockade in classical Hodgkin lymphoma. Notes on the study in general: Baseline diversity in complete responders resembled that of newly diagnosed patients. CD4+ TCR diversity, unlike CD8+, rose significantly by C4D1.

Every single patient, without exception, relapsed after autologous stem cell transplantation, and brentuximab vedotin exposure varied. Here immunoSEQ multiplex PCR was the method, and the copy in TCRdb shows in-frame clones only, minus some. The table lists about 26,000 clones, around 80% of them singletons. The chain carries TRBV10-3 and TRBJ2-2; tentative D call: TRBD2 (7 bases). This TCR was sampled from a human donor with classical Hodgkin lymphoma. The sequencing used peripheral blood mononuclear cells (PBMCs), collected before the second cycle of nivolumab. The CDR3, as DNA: TGTGCCATCACACGAGGGGGGGCGCCCGGGGAGCTGTTTTTT. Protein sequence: CAITRGGAPGELFF.